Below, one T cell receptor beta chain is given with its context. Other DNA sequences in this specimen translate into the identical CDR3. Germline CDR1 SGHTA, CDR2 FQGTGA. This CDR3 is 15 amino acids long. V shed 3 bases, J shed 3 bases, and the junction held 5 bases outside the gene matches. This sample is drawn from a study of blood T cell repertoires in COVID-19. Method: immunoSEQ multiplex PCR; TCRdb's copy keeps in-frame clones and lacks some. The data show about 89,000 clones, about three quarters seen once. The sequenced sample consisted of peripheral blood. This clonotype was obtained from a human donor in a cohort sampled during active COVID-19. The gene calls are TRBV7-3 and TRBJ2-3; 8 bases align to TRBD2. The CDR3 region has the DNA TGTGCCAGCAGCTTGGCGGGAGGTAGTACAGATACGCAGTATTTT. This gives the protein CASSLAGGSTDTQYF.